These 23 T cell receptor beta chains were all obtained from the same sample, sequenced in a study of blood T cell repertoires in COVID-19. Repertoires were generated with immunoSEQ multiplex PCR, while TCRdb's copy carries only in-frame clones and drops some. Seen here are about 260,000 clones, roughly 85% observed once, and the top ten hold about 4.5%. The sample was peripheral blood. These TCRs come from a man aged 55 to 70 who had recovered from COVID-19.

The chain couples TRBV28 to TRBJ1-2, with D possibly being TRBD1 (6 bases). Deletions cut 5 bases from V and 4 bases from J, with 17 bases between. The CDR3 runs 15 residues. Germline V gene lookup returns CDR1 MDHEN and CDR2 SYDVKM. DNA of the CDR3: TGTGCCAGCAGTCAAACAGGGCAGGTGGCCTATGGCTACACCTTC. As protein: CASSQTGQVAYGYTF.

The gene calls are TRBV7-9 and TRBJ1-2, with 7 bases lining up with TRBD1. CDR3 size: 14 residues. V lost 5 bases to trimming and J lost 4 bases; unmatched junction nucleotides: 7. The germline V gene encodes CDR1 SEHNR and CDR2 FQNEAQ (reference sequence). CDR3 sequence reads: CASSPTTGIYGYTF. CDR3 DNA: TGTGCCAGCAGCCCCACGACAGGGATCTATGGCTACACCTTC.

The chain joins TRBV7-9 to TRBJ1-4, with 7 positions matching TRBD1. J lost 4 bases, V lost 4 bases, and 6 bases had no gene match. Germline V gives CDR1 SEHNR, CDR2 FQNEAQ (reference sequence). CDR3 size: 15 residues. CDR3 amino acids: CASSSPGQINEKLFF. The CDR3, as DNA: TGTGCCAGCAGCTCTCCGGGACAGATTAATGAAAAACTGTTTTTT.

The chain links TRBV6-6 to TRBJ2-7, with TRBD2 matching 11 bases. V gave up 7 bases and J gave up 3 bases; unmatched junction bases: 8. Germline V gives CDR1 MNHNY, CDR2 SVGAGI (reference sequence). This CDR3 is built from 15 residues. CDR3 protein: CASTKQTSGDYEQYF. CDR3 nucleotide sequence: TGTGCCAGCACCAAACAGACTAGCGGGGACTACGAGCAGTACTTC.

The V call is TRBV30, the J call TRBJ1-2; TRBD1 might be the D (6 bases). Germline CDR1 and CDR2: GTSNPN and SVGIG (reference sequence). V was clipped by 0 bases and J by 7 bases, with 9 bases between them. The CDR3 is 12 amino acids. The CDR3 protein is CAWSVRTAGYTF. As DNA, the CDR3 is TGTGCCTGGAGTGTCAGGACAGCTGGCTACACCTTC.

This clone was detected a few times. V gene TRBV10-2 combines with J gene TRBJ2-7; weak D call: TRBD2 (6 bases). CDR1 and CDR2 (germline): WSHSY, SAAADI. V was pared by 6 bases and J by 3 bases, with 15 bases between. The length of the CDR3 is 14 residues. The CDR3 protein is CASRESGRGYEQYF. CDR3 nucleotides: TGCGCCAGCAGAGAGAGCGGGCGAGGCTACGAGCAGTACTTC.

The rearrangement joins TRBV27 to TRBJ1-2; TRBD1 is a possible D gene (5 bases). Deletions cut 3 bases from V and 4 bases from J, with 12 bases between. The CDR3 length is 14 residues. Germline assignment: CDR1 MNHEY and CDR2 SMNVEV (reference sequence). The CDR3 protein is CASSFKPGIYGYTF. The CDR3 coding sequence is TGTGCCAGCAGTTTTAAACCAGGGATCTATGGCTACACCTTC.

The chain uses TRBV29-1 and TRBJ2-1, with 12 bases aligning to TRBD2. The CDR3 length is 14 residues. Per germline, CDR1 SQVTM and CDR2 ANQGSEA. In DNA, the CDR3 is TGCAGTGAAACCCGACTAGCGGGAGTCGGTGAGCAGTTCTTC. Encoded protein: CSETRLAGVGEQFF.

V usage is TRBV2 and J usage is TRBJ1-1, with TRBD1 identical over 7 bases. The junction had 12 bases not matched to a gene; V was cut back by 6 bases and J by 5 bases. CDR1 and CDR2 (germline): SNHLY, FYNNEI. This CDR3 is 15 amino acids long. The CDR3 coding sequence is TGTGCCAGCAGAGAGAGACAGGGAGGCGGTACTGAAGCTTTCTTT. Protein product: CASRERQGGGTEAFF.

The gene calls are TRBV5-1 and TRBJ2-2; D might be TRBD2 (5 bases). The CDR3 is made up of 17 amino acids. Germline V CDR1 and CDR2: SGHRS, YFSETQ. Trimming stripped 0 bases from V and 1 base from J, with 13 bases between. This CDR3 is CASSLARGRKNTGELFF. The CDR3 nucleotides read TGCGCCAGCAGCTTGGCTCGGGGTCGGAAGAACACCGGGGAGCTGTTTTTT.

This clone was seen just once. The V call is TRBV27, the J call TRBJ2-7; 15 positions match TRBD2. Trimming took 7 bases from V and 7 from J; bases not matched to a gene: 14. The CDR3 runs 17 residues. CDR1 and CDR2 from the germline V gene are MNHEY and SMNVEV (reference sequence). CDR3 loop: CASTGGLAGGPTREQYF. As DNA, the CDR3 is TGTGCCAGCACCGGAGGACTAGCGGGAGGGCCGACGAGGGAGCAGTACTTC.

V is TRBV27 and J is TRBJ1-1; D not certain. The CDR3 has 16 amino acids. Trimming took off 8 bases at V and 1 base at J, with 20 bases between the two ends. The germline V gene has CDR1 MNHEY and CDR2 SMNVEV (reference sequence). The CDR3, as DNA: TGTGCCAGCGGATTTACTAGGAGGGCCGCGAACACTGAAGCTTTCTTT. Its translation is CASGFTRRAANTEAFF.

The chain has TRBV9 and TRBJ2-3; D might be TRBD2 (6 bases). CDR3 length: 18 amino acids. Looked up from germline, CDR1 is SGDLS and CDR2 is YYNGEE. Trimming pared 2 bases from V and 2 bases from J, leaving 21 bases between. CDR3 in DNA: TGTGCCAGCAGCGTCCCCTCGCGGGGCGGAGCCCCCACAGATACGCAGTATTTT. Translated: CASSVPSRGGAPTDTQYF.

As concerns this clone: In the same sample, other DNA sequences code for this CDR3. CDR3 amino acids: CASSLLANTGELFF. The CDR3 bases are TGCGCCAGCAGCTTGTTAGCTAACACCGGGGAGCTGTTTTTT. V and J are TRBV5-1 and TRBJ2-2; D is unclear. Germline assignment: CDR1 SGHRS and CDR2 YFSETQ. The V end lost 1 base, the J end lost 2 bases, and 6 bases lay between the germline ends. The CDR3 is 14 residues long.

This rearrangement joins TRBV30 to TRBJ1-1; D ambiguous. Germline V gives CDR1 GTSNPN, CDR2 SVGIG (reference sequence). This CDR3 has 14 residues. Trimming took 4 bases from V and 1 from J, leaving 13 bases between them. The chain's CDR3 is CAWIARGRNTEAFF. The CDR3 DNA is TGTGCCTGGATTGCCCGGGGAAGGAACACTGAAGCTTTCTTT.

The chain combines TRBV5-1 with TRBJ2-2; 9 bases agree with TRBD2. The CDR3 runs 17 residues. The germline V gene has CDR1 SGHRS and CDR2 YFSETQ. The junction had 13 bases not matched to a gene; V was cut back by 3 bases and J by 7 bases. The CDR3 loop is CASSSGRVAGAGGELFF. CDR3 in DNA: TGCGCCAGCAGCTCAGGCCGGGTAGCGGGAGCTGGCGGGGAGCTGTTTTTT.

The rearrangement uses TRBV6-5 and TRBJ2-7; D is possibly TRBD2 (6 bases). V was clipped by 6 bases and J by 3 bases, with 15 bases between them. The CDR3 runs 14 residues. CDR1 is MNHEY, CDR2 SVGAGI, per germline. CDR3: CASREGRERYEQYF. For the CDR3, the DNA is TGTGCCAGCAGGGAGGGACGGGAACGCTACGAGCAGTACTTC.

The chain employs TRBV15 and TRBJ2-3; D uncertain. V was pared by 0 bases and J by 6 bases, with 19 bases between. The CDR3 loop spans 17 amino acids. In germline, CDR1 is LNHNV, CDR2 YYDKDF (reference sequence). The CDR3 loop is CATSRELTISSSDTQYF. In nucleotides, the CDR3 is TGTGCCACCAGCAGAGAGTTAACTATTTCATCTTCCGATACGCAGTATTTT. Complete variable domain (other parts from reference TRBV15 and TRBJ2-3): DAMVIQNPRYQVTQFGKPVTLSCSQTLNHNVMYWYQQKSSQAPKLLFHYYDKDFNNEADTPDNFQSRRPNTSFCFLDIRSPGLGDTAMYLCATSRELTISSSDTQYFGPGTRLTVL.

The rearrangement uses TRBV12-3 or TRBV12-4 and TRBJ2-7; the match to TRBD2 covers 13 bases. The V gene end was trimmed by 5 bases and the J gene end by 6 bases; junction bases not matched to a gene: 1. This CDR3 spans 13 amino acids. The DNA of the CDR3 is TGTGCCAGCAGTCGGACTAGCGGGGGCGAGCAGTACTTC. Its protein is CASSRTSGGEQYF.

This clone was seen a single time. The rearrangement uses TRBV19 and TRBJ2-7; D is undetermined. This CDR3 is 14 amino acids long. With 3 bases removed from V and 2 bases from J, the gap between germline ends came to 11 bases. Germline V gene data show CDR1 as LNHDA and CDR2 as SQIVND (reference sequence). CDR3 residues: CASSMRGLTYEQYF. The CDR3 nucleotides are TGTGCCAGTAGTATGAGAGGTTTAACCTACGAGCAGTACTTC.

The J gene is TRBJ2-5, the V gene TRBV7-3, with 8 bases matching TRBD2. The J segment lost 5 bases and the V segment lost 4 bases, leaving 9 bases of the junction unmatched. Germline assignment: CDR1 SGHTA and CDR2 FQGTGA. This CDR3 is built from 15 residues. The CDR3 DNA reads TGTGCCAGCAGCTCAGCGGGGGCCTTGGGGGAGACCCAGTACTTC. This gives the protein CASSSAGALGETQYF.

CDR3 loop: CARTGTAFSDYGYTF. The CDR3 DNA sequence: TGTGCCAGGACCGGGACAGCCTTTTCCGACTATGGCTACACCTTC. V is TRBV6-4 and J is TRBJ1-2, with 7 nucleotides matching TRBD1. The germline CDR1 and CDR2 sequences are MRHNA and SNTAGT. The J segment lost 3 bases and the V segment lost 9 bases, leaving 13 bases of the junction unmatched. This CDR3 is 15 amino acids long.

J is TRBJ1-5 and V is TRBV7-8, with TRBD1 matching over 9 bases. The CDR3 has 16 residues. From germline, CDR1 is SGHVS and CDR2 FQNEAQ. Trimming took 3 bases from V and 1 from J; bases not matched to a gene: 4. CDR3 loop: CASSFTGQGSNQPQHF. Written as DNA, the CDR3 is TGTGCCAGCAGCTTTACGGGACAGGGAAGCAATCAGCCCCAGCATTTT.